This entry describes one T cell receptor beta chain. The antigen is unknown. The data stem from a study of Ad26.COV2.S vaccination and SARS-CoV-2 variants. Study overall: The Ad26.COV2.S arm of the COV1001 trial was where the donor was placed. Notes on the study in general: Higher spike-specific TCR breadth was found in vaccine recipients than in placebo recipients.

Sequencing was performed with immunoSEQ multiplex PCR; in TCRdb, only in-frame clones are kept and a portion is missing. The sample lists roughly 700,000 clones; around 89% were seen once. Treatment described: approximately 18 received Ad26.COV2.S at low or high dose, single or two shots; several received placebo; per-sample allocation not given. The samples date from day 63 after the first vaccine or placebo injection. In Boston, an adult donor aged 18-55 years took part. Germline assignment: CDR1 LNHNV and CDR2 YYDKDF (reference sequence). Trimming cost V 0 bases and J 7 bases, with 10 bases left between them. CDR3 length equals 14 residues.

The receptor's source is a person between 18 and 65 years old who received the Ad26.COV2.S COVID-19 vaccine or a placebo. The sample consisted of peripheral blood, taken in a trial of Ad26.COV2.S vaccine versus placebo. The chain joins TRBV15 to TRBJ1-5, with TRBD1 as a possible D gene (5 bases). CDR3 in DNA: TGTGCCACCAGCAGAGATCTTGGGGGGCAGCCCCAGCATTTT. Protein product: CATSRDLGGQPQHF. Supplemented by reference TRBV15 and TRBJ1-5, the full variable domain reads DAMVIQNPRYQVTQFGKPVTLSCSQTLNHNVMYWYQQKSSQAPKLLFHYYDKDFNNEADTPDNFQSRRPNTSFCFLDIRSPGLGDTAMYLCATSRDLGGQPQHFGDGTRLSIL.